Shown below are 15 T cell receptor beta chains from a single sample sequenced in a study of blood T cell repertoires in COVID-19. Using immunoSEQ multiplex PCR, the repertoire was profiled, and TCRdb retains in-frame clones only, with some absent. The sample has about 160,000 clones; 85% are singletons. Material: peripheral blood. The receptor source for this set is a human donor with acute or convalescent COVID-19. The donor label of this sample is uncertain.

J is TRBJ1-6 and V is TRBV11-3; the D is unclear. V was pared by 0 bases and J by 10 bases, with 13 bases between. The CDR3 totals 15 residues. Germline values: CDR1 SGHNT, CDR2 YENEEA. CDR3 nucleotides: TGTGCCAGCAGCTTAGAGTCCGGGGTAGGCTCACCCCTCCACTTT. Amino acid sequence: CASSLESGVGSPLHF.

The chain combines TRBV3-1 (or the pseudogene TRBV3-2) with TRBJ1-2; D not resolved. V was trimmed by 2 bases and J by 10 bases, leaving 14 bases between them. The CDR3 has 13 residues. Germline lookup yields CDR1 LGHDT and CDR2 YNNKEL (reference sequence). CDR3 sequence: CASSQRPQRAYTF. CDR3 bases: TGTGCCAGCAGCCAAAGGCCCCAGAGGGCCTACACCTTC.

The genes are TRBV21-1 and TRBJ2-5; the table's D call, TRBD1, was not checked against the DNA. TRBV21-1 is classified as a pseudogene. The CDR3 consists of 16 residues. DNA of the CDR3: TGTGCCAGCAGCAAAAAGGTTGACAGGGGGGGAGAGACCCAGTACTTC. Translated, it gives CASSKKVDRGGETQYF.

The chain combines TRBV3-1 (or the pseudogene TRBV3-2) with TRBJ1-3; D is possibly TRBD1 (5 bases). CDR1 and CDR2 from the germline V gene are LGHDT and YNNKEL (reference sequence). The CDR3 totals 17 residues. The V end lost 4 bases, the J end lost 0 bases, and 16 bases lay between the germline ends. The DNA for the CDR3 is TGTGCCAGCAGCCCGCGTCAAAGGGGCCGCTCTGGAAACACCATATATTTT. Protein product: CASSPRQRGRSGNTIYF.

The rearrangement uses TRBV5-5 and TRBJ2-2; maybe TRBD1 (5 bases). Germline V gene lookup returns CDR1 SGHKS and CDR2 YYEKEE (reference sequence). The CDR3 has 14 residues. V shed 4 bases and J shed 1 base, with 8 bases lying between them. In DNA form, the CDR3 reads TGTGCCAGCAGCCCCACAGGGAACACCGGGGAGCTGTTTTTT. Its protein is CASSPTGNTGELFF.

V is TRBV7-9 and J is TRBJ1-2, with 8 bases that match TRBD1. This CDR3 region has 15 residues. Germline V CDR1 and CDR2: SEHNR, FQNEAQ (reference sequence). Unmatched junction bases numbered 11, after V lost 6 bases and J lost 5 bases. The CDR3: CASSFPGGLLYGYTF. CDR3 bases: TGTGCCAGCAGTTTTCCAGGGGGCCTCCTTTATGGCTACACCTTC.

The chain joins TRBV19 to TRBJ2-3, with D possibly matching TRBD1 (5 bases). Trimming stripped 3 bases from V and 3 bases from J, with 10 bases between. Germline loops: CDR1 LNHDA, CDR2 SQIVND (reference sequence). This CDR3 spans 14 amino acids. The DNA of the CDR3 is TGTGCCAGTAGTATTGCCAGGGCTACAGATACGCAGTATTTT. This encodes CASSIARATDTQYF.

The chain carries TRBV10-3 and TRBJ2-2; TRBD2 matches at 9 bases. CDR3 size: 15 residues. The germline CDR1 and CDR2 sequences are ENHRY and SYGVKD. After removal of 3 bases from V and 5 bases from J, the junction contained 4 bases not matched to a gene. The DNA of the CDR3 is TGTGCCATCAGTGAACCCAGCGGGGGGACCGGGGAGCTGTTTTTT. Translation gives CAISEPSGGTGELFF.

CDR3 nucleotide sequence: TGTGCCAGCAATTTAGTTCTGGAGGGCTACACCTTC. Translating gives CASNLVLEGYTF. The V and J genes are TRBV2 and TRBJ1-2; D gene ambiguous. V was trimmed by 7 bases and J by 8 bases, leaving 14 bases between them. This CDR3 is built from 12 residues. Germline CDR1 is SNHLY and CDR2 is FYNNEI. The variable domain in full, completed from reference TRBV2 and TRBJ1-2, reads EPEVTQTPSHQVTQMGQEVILRCVPISNHLYFYWYRQILGQKVEFLVSFYNNEISEKSEIFDDQFSVERPDGSNFTLKIRSTKLEDSAMYFCASNLVLEGYTFGSGTRLTVV.

J is TRBJ1-4 and V is TRBV11-2; weak D call: TRBD1 (6 bases). The CDR3 has 17 residues. Between the trimmed V and J ends, which lost 3 bases and 4 bases, there was a span of 18 bases. CDR1 SGHAT and CDR2 FQNNGV come from the germline V gene. The CDR3 here is CASSLGGTSPVNEKLFF. The DNA for the CDR3 is TGTGCCAGCAGCTTGGGTGGGACATCTCCCGTTAATGAAAAACTGTTTTTT.

This chain links TRBV7-9 with TRBJ1-6, with D hard to call. Germline lookup yields CDR1 SEHNR and CDR2 FQNEAQ (reference sequence). CDR3 length: 15 amino acids. The V end was cut by 4 bases, the J end by 0 bases, with 7 bases between. CDR3 residues: CASSSVGSYNSPLHF. CDR3 coding DNA: TGTGCCAGCAGCTCGGTTGGCTCCTATAATTCACCCCTCCACTTT.

In its sample, this clone was seen a few times. The rearrangement uses TRBV7-9 and TRBJ2-7; TRBD1 agrees at 9 bases. V lost 5 bases, J lost 5 bases, and 16 bases stayed unmatched. Looked up from germline, CDR1 is SEHNR and CDR2 is FQNEAQ (reference sequence). The CDR3 is 17 amino acids. CDR3 loop: CASSGRNRGDRVDEQYF. DNA of the CDR3: TGTGCCAGCAGCGGACGAAACCGGGGGGACAGGGTCGACGAGCAGTACTTC.

This sequence joins TRBV11-3 and TRBJ2-1; 8 nucleotides match TRBD2. The CDR3 is 15 residues long. The germline gives CDR1 SGHNT, CDR2 YENEEA. The J segment lost 9 bases and the V segment lost 5 bases, leaving 12 bases of the junction unmatched. The DNA of the CDR3 is TGTGCCAGCAGCCCGAAACGCGGGGGGCATGGTGAGCAGTTCTTC. Its protein is CASSPKRGGHGEQFF.

The V and J genes are TRBV30 and TRBJ2-5, with 7 bases that match TRBD1. Losses at the gene ends were 2 bases for V and 0 bases for J; bases not matched to a gene: 12. This CDR3 region has 17 residues. Germline V gene sequence: CDR1 GTSNPN, CDR2 SVGIG (reference sequence). The CDR3 DNA reads as TGTGCCTGGAGTACAAAAAGGGGACAGTCGTACCAAGAGACCCAGTACTTC. Translating gives CAWSTKRGQSYQETQYF.

This rearrangement joins TRBV7-2 to TRBJ2-5; 16 nucleotides align to TRBD2. This CDR3 spans 17 amino acids. J was trimmed by 4 bases and V by 4 bases; bases with no gene match: 6. Looked up from germline, CDR1 is SGHTA and CDR2 is FQGNSA. The CDR3 DNA sequence: TGTGCCAGCAGCTCGGGGACTAGCGGGGGGGCAGGAGAGACCCAGTACTTC. Amino acids: CASSSGTSGGAGETQYF.